This T cell receptor (beta chain) is from a study of control samples from healthy donors and cancer patients. TCRdb's copy holds only in-frame clones and misses some; the assay was immunoSEQ multiplex PCR. Among more than 150,000 clones, roughly 93% were seen once, and the ten largest hold approximately 1.5%. About this clone: Mismatch with germline at one junction end may stem from a read error.

Sequencing was performed on blood. The source of this sequence is a man between 18 and 35 years old in good health.

CDR3 sequence (DNA): TGTGCCACCAGTGATTTGCAGCCGGGGACAGGTACGCAGTATTTT. Translating gives CATSDLQPGTGTQYF. The rearrangement links TRBV24-1 to TRBJ2-3; 8 bases fit TRBD1. Looked up from germline, CDR1 is KGHDR and CDR2 is SFDVKD. The CDR3 totals 15 residues.